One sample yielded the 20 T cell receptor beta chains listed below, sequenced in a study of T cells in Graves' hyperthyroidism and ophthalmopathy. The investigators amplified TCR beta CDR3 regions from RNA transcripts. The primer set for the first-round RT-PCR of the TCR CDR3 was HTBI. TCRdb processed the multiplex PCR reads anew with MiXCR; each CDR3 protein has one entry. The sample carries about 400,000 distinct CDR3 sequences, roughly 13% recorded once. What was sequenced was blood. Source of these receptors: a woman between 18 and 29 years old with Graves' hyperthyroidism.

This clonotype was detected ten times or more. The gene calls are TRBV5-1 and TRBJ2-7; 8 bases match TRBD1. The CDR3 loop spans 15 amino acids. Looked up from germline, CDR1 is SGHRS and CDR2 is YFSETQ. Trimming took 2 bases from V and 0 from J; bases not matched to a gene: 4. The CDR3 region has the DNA TGCGCCAGCAGCTTTACAGGGGGAGGCTCCTACGAGCAGTACTTC. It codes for CASSFTGGGSYEQYF.

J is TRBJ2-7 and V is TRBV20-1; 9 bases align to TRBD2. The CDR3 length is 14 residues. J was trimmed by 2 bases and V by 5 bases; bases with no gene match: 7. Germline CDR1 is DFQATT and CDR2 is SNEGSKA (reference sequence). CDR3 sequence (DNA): TGCAGTGCTGGGGGCGGGAGGGGGCCCTACGAGCAGTACTTC. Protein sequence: CSAGGGRGPYEQYF.

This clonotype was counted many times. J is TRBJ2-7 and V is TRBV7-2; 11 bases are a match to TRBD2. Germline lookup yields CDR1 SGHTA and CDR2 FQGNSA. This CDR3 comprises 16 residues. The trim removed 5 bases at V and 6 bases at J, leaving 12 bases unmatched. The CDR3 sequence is CASSPQVAGGPPEQYF. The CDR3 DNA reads TGTGCCAGCAGCCCCCAGGTAGCGGGAGGGCCGCCCGAGCAGTACTTC.

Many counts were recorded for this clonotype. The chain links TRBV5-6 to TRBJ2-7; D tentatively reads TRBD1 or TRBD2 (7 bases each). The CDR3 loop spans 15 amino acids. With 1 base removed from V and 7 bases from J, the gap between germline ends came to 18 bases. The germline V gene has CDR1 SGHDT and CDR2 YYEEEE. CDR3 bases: TGTGCCAGCAGCTTGAGTGCAGGGGGGGTCTGGGAGCAGTACTTC. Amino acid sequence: CASSLSAGGVWEQYF.

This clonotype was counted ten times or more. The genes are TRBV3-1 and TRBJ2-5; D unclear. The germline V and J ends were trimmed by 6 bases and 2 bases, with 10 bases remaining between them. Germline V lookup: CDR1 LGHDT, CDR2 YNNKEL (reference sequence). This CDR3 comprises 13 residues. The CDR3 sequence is CASRHLGQETQYF. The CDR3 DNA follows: TGTGCCAGCAGGCATTTGGGACAAGAGACCCAGTACTTC.

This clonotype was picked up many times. CDR3 nucleotides: TGTGCCAGCAGTACCGGACAGGACTATGGCTACACCTTC. Translated, it gives CASSTGQDYGYTF. The chain employs TRBV6-1 and TRBJ1-2, with 7 bases matching TRBD1. CDR3 length equals 13 residues. The germline V gene has CDR1 MNHNS and CDR2 SASEGT. The trim removed 5 bases at V and 3 bases at J, leaving 3 bases unmatched.

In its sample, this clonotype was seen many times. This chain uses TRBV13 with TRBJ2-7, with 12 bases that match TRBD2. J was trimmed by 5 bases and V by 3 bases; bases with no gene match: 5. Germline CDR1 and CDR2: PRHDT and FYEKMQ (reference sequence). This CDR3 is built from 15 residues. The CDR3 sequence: CASSFRLAGVNEQYF. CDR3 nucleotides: TGTGCCAGCAGCTTTAGACTAGCGGGAGTCAACGAGCAGTACTTC. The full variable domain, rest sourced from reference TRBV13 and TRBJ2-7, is AAGVIQSPRHLIKEKRETATLKCYPIPRHDTVYWYQQGPGQDPQFLISFYEKMQSDKGSIPDRFSAQQFSDYHSELNMSSLELGDSALYFCASSFRLAGVNEQYFGPGTRLTVT.

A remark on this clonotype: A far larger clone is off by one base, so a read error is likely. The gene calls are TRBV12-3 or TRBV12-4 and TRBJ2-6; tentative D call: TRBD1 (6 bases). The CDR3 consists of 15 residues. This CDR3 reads CACSLAGAGANVLTF. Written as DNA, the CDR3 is TGTGCCTGCAGTTTAGCAGGGGCTGGGGCCAACGTCCTGACTTTC.

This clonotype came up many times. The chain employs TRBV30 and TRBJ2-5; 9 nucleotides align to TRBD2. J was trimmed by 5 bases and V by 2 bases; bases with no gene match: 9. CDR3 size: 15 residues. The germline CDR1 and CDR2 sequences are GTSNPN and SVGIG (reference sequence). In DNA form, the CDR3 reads TGTGCCTGGAGTCGGGCTAGCGGGATCGTGGAGACCCAGTACTTC. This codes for CAWSRASGIVETQYF.

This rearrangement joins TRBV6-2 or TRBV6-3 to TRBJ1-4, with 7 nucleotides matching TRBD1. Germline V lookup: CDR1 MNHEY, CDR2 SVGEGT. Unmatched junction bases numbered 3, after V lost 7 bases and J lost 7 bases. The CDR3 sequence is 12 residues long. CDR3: CASKTGPEKLFF. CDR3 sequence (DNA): TGTGCCAGCAAGACAGGGCCTGAAAAACTGTTTTTT.

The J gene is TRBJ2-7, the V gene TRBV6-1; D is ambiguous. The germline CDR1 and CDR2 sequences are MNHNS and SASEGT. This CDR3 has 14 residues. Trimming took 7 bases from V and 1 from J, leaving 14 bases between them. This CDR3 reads CASTDVGLSYEQYF. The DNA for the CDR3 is TGTGCCAGCACCGACGTAGGATTGTCCTACGAGCAGTACTTC.

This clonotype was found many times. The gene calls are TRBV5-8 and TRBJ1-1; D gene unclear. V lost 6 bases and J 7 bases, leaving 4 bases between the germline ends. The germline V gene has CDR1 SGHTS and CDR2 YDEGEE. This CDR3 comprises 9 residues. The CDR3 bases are TGTGCCAGCATGAGTGAAGCTTTCTTT. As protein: CASMSEAFF.

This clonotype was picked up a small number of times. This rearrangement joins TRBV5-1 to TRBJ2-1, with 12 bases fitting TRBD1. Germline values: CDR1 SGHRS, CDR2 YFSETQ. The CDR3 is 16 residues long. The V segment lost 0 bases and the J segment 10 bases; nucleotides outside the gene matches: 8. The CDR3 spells CASSLGAGTGGYEQFF. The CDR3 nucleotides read TGCGCCAGCAGCTTGGGTGCCGGGACAGGGGGCTACGAGCAGTTCTTC.

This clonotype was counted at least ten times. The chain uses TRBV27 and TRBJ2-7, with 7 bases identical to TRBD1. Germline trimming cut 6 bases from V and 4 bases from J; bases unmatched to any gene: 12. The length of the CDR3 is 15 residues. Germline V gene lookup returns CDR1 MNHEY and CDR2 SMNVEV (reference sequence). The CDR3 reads CASSSIRDRAYEQYF. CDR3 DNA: TGTGCCAGCAGCAGCATCCGGGACAGAGCTTACGAGCAGTACTTC.

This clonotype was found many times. This CDR3 is CSAGRALDEQYF. The CDR3 region has the DNA TGCAGCGCTGGACGGGCCCTGGACGAGCAGTACTTC. V usage is TRBV29-1 and J usage is TRBJ2-7, with D unclear. V was shortened by 7 bases and J by 5 bases, with 15 bases between the two germline ends. CDR1 and CDR2 (germline): SQVTM, ANQGSEA. The CDR3 has 12 residues.

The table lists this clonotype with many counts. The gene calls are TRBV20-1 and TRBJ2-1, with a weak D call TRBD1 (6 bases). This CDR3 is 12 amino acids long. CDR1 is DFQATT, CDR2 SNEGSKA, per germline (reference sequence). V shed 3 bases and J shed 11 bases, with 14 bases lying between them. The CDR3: CSARSDRNKQFF. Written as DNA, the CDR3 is TGCAGTGCTAGGTCCGACAGGAATAAGCAGTTCTTC.

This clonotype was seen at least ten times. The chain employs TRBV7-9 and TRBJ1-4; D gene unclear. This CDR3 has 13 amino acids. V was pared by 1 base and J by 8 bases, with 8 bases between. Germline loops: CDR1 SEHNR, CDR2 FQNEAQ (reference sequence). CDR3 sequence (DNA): TGTGCCAGCAGCTTAGAGCTGGGGGAAAAACTGTTTTTT. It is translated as CASSLELGEKLFF.

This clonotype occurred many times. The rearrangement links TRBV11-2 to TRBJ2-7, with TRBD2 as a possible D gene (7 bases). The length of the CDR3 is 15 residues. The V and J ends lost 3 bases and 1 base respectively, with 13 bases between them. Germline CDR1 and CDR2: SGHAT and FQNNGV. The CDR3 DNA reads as TGTGCCAGCAGCTTGGGAGGGGGGTATTCCTACGAGCAGTACTTC. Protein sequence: CASSLGGGYSYEQYF. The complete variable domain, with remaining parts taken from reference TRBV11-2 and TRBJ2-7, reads EAGVAQSPRYKIIEKRQSVAFWCNPISGHATLYWYQQILGQGPKLLIQFQNNGVVDDSQLPKDRFSAERLKGVDSTLKIQPAKLEDSAVYLCASSLGGGYSYEQYFGPGTRLTVT.

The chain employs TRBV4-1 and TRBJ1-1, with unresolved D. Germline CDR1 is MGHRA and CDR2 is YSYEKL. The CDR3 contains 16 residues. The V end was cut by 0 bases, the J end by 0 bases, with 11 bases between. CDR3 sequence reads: CASSQDFSLMNTEAFF. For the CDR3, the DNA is TGCGCCAGCAGCCAAGATTTTTCTCTCATGAACACTGAAGCTTTCTTT.

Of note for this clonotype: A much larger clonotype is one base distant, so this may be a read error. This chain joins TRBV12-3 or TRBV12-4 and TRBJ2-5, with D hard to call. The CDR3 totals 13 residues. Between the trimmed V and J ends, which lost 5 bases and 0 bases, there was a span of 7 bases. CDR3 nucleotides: TGTGCCAGCAGTCTCCACCACCAAGAGACCCAGTACTTC. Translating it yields CASSLHHQETQYF.